Sequencing of this TCR beta chain was carried out in a study of shared clonotypes between healthy human individuals. The CDR3 runs 16 residues. The germline CDR1 and CDR2 sequences are MNHNS and SASEGT. TCRdb's table, derived via immunoSEQ multiplex PCR, lists solely in-frame clones and lacks some. This sample carries about 500,000 clones, roughly four fifths of them seen once, and the ten largest clones take around 13%. A remark on this clone: With a far larger clone one base away, a read error is the likely cause.

Sequences were obtained from PBMCs. The sequence came from a woman aged 40 to 49 in good health. Some clones in this sample may be carry-over from other donors' samples. The chain carries TRBV6-1 and TRBJ2-6; maybe TRBD2 (5 bases). Here the CDR3 reads CASGELDFSGANVLTF. The CDR3 DNA sequence: TGTGCCAGCGGTGAATTGGACTTCTCTGGGGCCAACGTCCTGACTTTC.